This T cell receptor beta chain was captured in a study of graft-versus-host responses after intestinal transplantation. The V end was cut by 5 bases, the J end by 1 base, with 18 bases between. The germline CDR1 and CDR2 sequences are MDHEN and SYDVKM. This CDR3 spans 16 amino acids. Assay: immunoSEQ multiplex PCR; the TCRdb copy retains only in-frame clones and omits some. The data contain fewer than 85,000 clones, 89% of them singletons. A remark on this clone: The antigen is unknown.

Sequenced material: unstimulated CD8+ T cells sorted from spleen or lymph node cells, taken before intestinal transplant. The clonotype was recovered from a human donor who received an intestinal transplant. The rearrangement links TRBV28 to TRBJ2-7; possibly TRBD1 for D (6 bases). The chain's CDR3 is CASSLMRQVRSYEQYF. CDR3 nucleotides: TGTGCCAGCAGTCTGATGAGACAGGTTAGATCCTACGAGCAGTACTTC.